Each of the 3 T cell receptor beta chains below was sequenced from the same sample in a study of shared T cell receptors in the human thymus (dated by TCRdb to the early 2020s). The method behind the library was the immunoSEQ multiplex PCR assay. TCRdb mirrors the immuneACCESS table, restricted to in-frame sequences. Some clones are absent from its copies; in checked studies, under half trace to an unresolved V gene, and the reason for the others is unknown. The sample table shows about 610,000 clones, and roughly 90% are seen once. The ten most abundant clones make up around 0.0099% of the sample. These data also featured in a second study, about human thymus T cells.

Sequencing was performed on thymocytes. The receptor source for this set is a boy under three years old with a congenital heart defect. Donor details come from another sample of the same person, matched by shared clones.

The chain carries TRBV5-1 and TRBJ2-3; 16 nucleotides match TRBD2. V was clipped by 5 bases and J by 3 bases; unmatched bases: 9. Germline V lookup: CDR1 SGHRS, CDR2 YFSETQ. The CDR3 runs 18 residues. The chain's CDR3 is CASRGAGTSGRGTDTQYF. The CDR3 nucleotides are TGCGCCAGCAGGGGAGCCGGGACTAGCGGGAGGGGGACAGATACGCAGTATTTT.

The chain has TRBV28 and TRBJ2-7; D call uncertain. V dropped 3 bases and J dropped 2 bases, with 11 bases sitting between them. This CDR3 is built from 14 residues. Germline V gene sequence: CDR1 MDHEN, CDR2 SYDVKM. CDR3 bases: TGTGCCAGCAGTTTTCTCCTAGTTCCCTACGAGCAGTACTTC. Residues: CASSFLLVPYEQYF.

This chain links TRBV6-5 with TRBJ1-2, with D hard to call. Deletions cut 7 bases from V and 1 base from J, with 13 bases between. CDR3 length equals 14 residues. The germline V gene encodes CDR1 MNHEY and CDR2 SVGAGI. This CDR3 is CASIKRIGNYGYTF. CDR3 in DNA: TGTGCCAGCATAAAGAGGATAGGTAACTATGGCTACACCTTC.